Following are 14 T cell receptor beta chains from one sample sequenced in a study of cytomegalovirus exposure and HLA in healthy donors. It was with 60 Vbeta and 13 Jbeta primers that the PCR ran. Measured with immunoSEQ multiplex PCR; TCRdb has only the in-frame clones, and not every one. The sample has 100,000 to 150,000 clones; 55% to 75% are singletons. The sample was PBMCs. All receptors come from a man aged 25-45 years in good health and CMV-seronegative.

The J gene is TRBJ2-3, the V gene TRBV30; D may be TRBD1 (5 bases). CDR1 is GTSNPN and CDR2 is SVGIG in the germline V gene (reference sequence). The CDR3 spans 16 residues. Trimming stripped 6 bases from V and 1 base from J, with 20 bases between. CDR3 sequence (DNA): TGTGCCTGTAGGTTCGGTAGGGTAGGGGGCACAGATACGCAGTATTTT. Translated, it gives CACRFGRVGGTDTQYF. Full variable domain (outside the CDR3, taken from reference TRBV30 and TRBJ2-3): SQTIHQWPATLVQPVGSPLSLECTVEGTSNPNLYWYRQAAGRGLQLLFYSVGIGQISSEVPQNLSASRPQDRQFILSSKKLLLSDSGFYLCACRFGRVGGTDTQYFGPGTRLTVL.

V is TRBV25-1 and J is TRBJ1-2; D uncertain. Germline V lookup: CDR1 MGHDK, CDR2 SYGVNS. The CDR3 has 14 residues. Trimming cost V 1 base and J 6 bases, with 12 bases left between them. CDR3 amino acids: CASSELSRLDGYTF. The CDR3 DNA sequence: TGTGCCAGCAGTGAATTGAGCAGGCTTGATGGCTACACCTTC.

The J gene is TRBJ2-1, the V gene TRBV19; the match to TRBD2 covers 11 bases. The V segment lost 6 bases and the J segment 10 bases; nucleotides outside the gene matches: 14. The germline CDR1 and CDR2 sequences are LNHDA and SQIVND (reference sequence). This CDR3 is 16 amino acids long. The CDR3 loop reads CASRGHGSGGAQEQFF. In DNA form, the CDR3 reads TGTGCCAGTAGGGGGCATGGTAGCGGGGGGGCACAAGAGCAGTTCTTC.

The V and J genes are TRBV5-1 and TRBJ2-6, with D tentatively TRBD1 (5 bases). The CDR3 extends over 15 amino acids. V lost 0 bases and J lost 2, with 6 bases in between. Germline-derived CDR1 and CDR2 are SGHRS and YFSETQ. The CDR3 DNA is TGCGCCAGCAGCTTGGAGGGGCCTGGGGCCAACGTCCTGACTTTC. Translation gives CASSLEGPGANVLTF.

Only one count was recorded for this clone. V usage is TRBV6-5 and J usage is TRBJ1-6; 9 bases agree with TRBD1. Germline CDR1 MNHEY, CDR2 SVGAGI. J was trimmed by 1 base and V by 6 bases; bases with no gene match: 4. The CDR3 extends over 16 amino acids. CDR3 nucleotides: TGTGCCAGCAGATACGGACAGGGGTCCTATAATTCACCCCTCCACTTT. This sequence encodes CASRYGQGSYNSPLHF.

The chain carries TRBV7-2 and TRBJ2-5, with TRBD1 matching 10 bases. The trim removed 7 bases at V and 5 bases at J, leaving 13 bases unmatched. The CDR3 has 16 residues. The germline V gene encodes CDR1 SGHTA and CDR2 FQGNSA. The DNA of the CDR3 is TGTGCCAGCACCCAGTGGGGGACAGGGGTCATGGAGACCCAGTACTTC. The encoded protein is CASTQWGTGVMETQYF.

The V gene is TRBV2, the J gene TRBJ1-5, with 7 nucleotides matching TRBD1. Germline V CDR1 and CDR2: SNHLY, FYNNEI. The CDR3 contains 17 residues. With 3 bases clipped from V and 0 bases from J, the junction kept 8 bases outside the gene matches. The CDR3 loop is CASSEQGGVYSNQPQHF. The CDR3 nucleotides read TGTGCCAGCAGTGAGCAAGGGGGCGTATATAGCAATCAGCCCCAGCATTTT.

This clone was picked up a small number of times. This chain uses TRBV5-4 with TRBJ1-4, with D possibly being TRBD1 (6 bases). Trimming took 5 bases from V and 0 from J, leaving 11 bases between them. Germline V gene lookup returns CDR1 SGHNT and CDR2 YYREEE (reference sequence). There are 15 residues in the CDR3. CDR3 sequence (DNA): TGTGCCAGCAGAAGGACAGCTTCAACTAATGAAAAACTGTTTTTT. Translating it yields CASRRTASTNEKLFF. Together with reference TRBV5-4 and TRBJ1-4, the CDR3 gives the full variable domain: ETGVTQSPTHLIKTRGQQVTLRCSSQSGHNTVSWYQQALGQGPQFIFQYYREEENGRGNFPPRFSGLQFPNYSSELNVNALELDDSALYLCASRRTASTNEKLFFGSGTQLSVL.

In its sample, this clone was seen once. This chain links TRBV11-2 with TRBJ2-1; D is perhaps TRBD2 (5 bases). The V end was cut by 4 bases, the J end by 0 bases, with 13 bases between. CDR3 length: 16 amino acids. Germline V lookup: CDR1 SGHAT, CDR2 FQNNGV. DNA of the CDR3: TGTGCCAGCAGCTATATTCGGGGAATCTCCTACAATGAGCAGTTCTTC. Translating it yields CASSYIRGISYNEQFF.

This clone has more than one count but fewer than ten. Other DNA sequences in this sample translate to the same CDR3. The rearrangement joins TRBV2 to TRBJ1-3, with 7 positions matching TRBD1. CDR3 length: 14 residues. The V gene end was trimmed by 4 bases and the J gene end by 4 bases; junction bases not matched to a gene: 4. Germline CDR1 and CDR2: SNHLY and FYNNEI. CDR3 nucleotides: TGTGCCAGCAGTGTTACAGGGGCGGGAAACACCATATATTTT. Amino acids: CASSVTGAGNTIYF.

The J gene is TRBJ2-7, the V gene TRBV10-3; 11 nucleotides align to TRBD1. Germline values: CDR1 ENHRY, CDR2 SYGVKD. This CDR3 has 14 residues. Trimming at V came to 5 bases and at J to 5 bases, leaving 5 bases not matched to a gene. In DNA, the CDR3 is TGTGCCATCAGTACGGGACAGGGGGTGGACGAGCAGTACTTC. Amino acid sequence: CAISTGQGVDEQYF.

The chain employs TRBV6-1 and TRBJ2-5, with TRBD1 identical over 9 bases. V dropped 5 bases and J dropped 3; count of bases not matched to a gene: 7. Looked up from germline, CDR1 is MNHNS and CDR2 is SASEGT. The CDR3 loop spans 15 amino acids. The CDR3 sequence is CASSSAGTGKETQYF. CDR3 nucleotide sequence: TGTGCCAGCAGTTCGGCCGGGACAGGGAAAGAGACCCAGTACTTC.

The chain couples TRBV10-3 to TRBJ1-2; D is ambiguous. CDR1 and CDR2 (germline): ENHRY, SYGVKD. The V end was cut by 0 bases, the J end by 9 bases, with 8 bases between. CDR3 length: 12 residues. CDR3 in amino acids: CAISESRASYTF. CDR3 bases: TGTGCCATCAGTGAGTCGCGGGCAAGCTACACCTTC.

This clone showed up just a few times. This chain links TRBV7-3 with TRBJ2-7, with 9 nucleotides matching TRBD2. V lost 1 base to trimming and J lost 6 bases; unmatched junction nucleotides: 7. The CDR3 is made up of 15 amino acids. The germline V gene encodes CDR1 SGHTA and CDR2 FQGTGA. The CDR3 is CASSLNGGGASEQYF. Here the CDR3 DNA reads TGTGCCAGCAGCTTAAACGGCGGGGGGGCCTCCGAGCAGTACTTC.